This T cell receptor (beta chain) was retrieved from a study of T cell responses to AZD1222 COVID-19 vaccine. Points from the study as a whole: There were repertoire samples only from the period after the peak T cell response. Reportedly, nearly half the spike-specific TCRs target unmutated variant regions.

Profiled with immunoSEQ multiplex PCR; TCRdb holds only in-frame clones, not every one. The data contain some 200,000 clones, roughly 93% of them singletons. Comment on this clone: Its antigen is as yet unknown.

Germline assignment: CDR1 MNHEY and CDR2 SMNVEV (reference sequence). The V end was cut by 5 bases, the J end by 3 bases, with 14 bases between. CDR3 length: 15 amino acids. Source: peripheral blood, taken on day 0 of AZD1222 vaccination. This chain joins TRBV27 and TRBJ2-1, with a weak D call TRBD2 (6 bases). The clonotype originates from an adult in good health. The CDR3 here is CASSVADPGYNEQFF. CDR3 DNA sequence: TGTGCCAGCAGTGTAGCGGACCCCGGCTACAATGAGCAGTTCTTC.